These 30 T cell receptor beta chains were sequenced from one sample in a study of beta chain features in type 1 diabetes. Whole-study findings and limits: Among all four CD4+ subsets, Type 1 diabetes patients had TCRB CDR3s that were moderately but significantly shorter.

Expressed TCRB transcripts were sequenced because the isolated RNA had all been reverse transcribed beforehand. Here immunoSEQ multiplex PCR was the method, and the copy in TCRdb shows in-frame clones only, minus some. The table lists 310,000 or so clones, about 15% of them singletons. These receptors have no identified antigens. The sequenced sample consisted of naive CD4+ T cells from blood. The receptor set was obtained from a man younger than 30 with type 1 diabetes.

This clone showed up just a few times. V gene TRBV5-1 combines with J gene TRBJ1-2; 10 bases map to TRBD1. The V gene's germline CDR1 is SGHRS and CDR2 YFSETQ. CDR3 length equals 15 residues. Trimming took 3 bases from V and 4 from J; bases not matched to a gene: 6. CDR3 sequence reads: CASSSDRGLGYGYTF. CDR3 sequence (DNA): TGCGCCAGCAGCTCCGACAGGGGGCTGGGCTATGGCTACACCTTC.

The chain combines TRBV18 with TRBJ1-1; TRBD1 matches 8 bases. Germline values: CDR1 KGHSH, CDR2 LQKENI. V lost 6 bases to trimming and J lost 2 bases; unmatched junction nucleotides: 2. CDR3 size: 13 residues. The CDR3 here is CASSTGVNTEAFF. In nucleotides, the CDR3 is TGTGCCAGCTCGACAGGGGTCAACACTGAAGCTTTCTTT.

There are a few counts of this clone. The rearrangement links TRBV30 to TRBJ2-3; a possible D gene is TRBD2 (6 bases). Germline assignment: CDR1 GTSNPN and CDR2 SVGIG (reference sequence). The CDR3 is made up of 14 amino acids. Between the trimmed V and J ends, which lost 4 bases and 2 bases, there was a span of 13 bases. CDR3 sequence: CAWTGQLATDTQYF. The CDR3 DNA reads TGTGCCTGGACCGGCCAACTAGCCACAGATACGCAGTATTTT.

The J gene is TRBJ2-3, the V gene TRBV11-2; 8 bases are shared with TRBD2. The junction had 18 bases not matched to a gene; V was cut back by 2 bases and J by 8 bases. Germline loops: CDR1 SGHAT, CDR2 FQNNGV. The length of the CDR3 is 18 residues. CDR3 residues: CASSLTLGERGFPGTQYF. As DNA, the CDR3 is TGTGCCAGCAGCTTAACCCTGGGGGAGCGGGGGTTTCCTGGTACGCAGTATTTT. The full variable domain, in which reference TRBV11-2 and TRBJ2-3 provide the parts outside the CDR3, is EAGVAQSPRYKIIEKRQSVAFWCNPISGHATLYWYQQILGQGPKLLIQFQNNGVVDDSQLPKDRFSAERLKGVDSTLKIQPAKLEDSAVYLCASSLTLGERGFPGTQYFGPGTRLTVL.

This clone has just a few counts. J is TRBJ2-1 and V is TRBV11-2; TRBD2 matches 8 bases. CDR1 SGHAT and CDR2 FQNNGV come from the germline V gene. Trimming cost V 5 bases and J 10 bases; bases outside gene matches: 13. There are 15 residues in the CDR3. CDR3 residues: CASSAVAGPSREQFF. CDR3 DNA sequence: TGTGCCAGCAGCGCGGTAGCGGGGCCATCAAGGGAGCAGTTCTTC.

V usage is TRBV7-9 and J usage is TRBJ1-6; D is perhaps TRBD1 (5 bases). The germline V gene encodes CDR1 SEHNR and CDR2 FQNEAQ (reference sequence). V was cut by 1 base and J by 8 bases, with 12 bases left in between. CDR3 length: 15 residues. The CDR3 DNA follows: TGTGCCAGCAGCTTAGGGGTTCTCAGGGATTCACCCCTCCACTTT. This sequence encodes CASSLGVLRDSPLHF. Together with reference TRBV7-9 and TRBJ1-6, the CDR3 gives the full variable domain: DTGVSQNPRHKITKRGQNVTFRCDPISEHNRLYWYRQTLGQGPEFLTYFQNEAQLEKSRLLSDRFSAERPKGSFSTLEIQRTEQGDSAMYLCASSLGVLRDSPLHFGNGTRLTVT.

This chain joins TRBV6-5 and TRBJ2-7, with D hard to call. The V gene's germline CDR1 is MNHEY and CDR2 SVGAGI. V shed 9 bases and J shed 2 bases, with 17 bases lying between them. This CDR3 contains 14 residues. The CDR3 sequence is CASSPRRGTYEQYF. In nucleotides, the CDR3 is TGTGCCAGTTCCCCCCGCCGTGGCACCTACGAGCAGTACTTC.

This clone was recorded a few times. The chain recombines TRBV2 with TRBJ2-1, with 9 bases identical to TRBD1. Per germline, CDR1 SNHLY and CDR2 FYNNEI. The CDR3 has 16 amino acids. The junction had 11 bases not matched to a gene; V was cut back by 6 bases and J by 5 bases. The chain's CDR3 is CASSRSPGQGNNEQFF. In DNA, the CDR3 is TGTGCCAGCAGCCGCTCTCCGGGACAGGGAAACAATGAGCAGTTCTTC.

The rearrangement joins TRBV14 to TRBJ2-7; 7 bases match TRBD1. This CDR3 has 15 amino acids. CDR1 is SGHDN and CDR2 is FVKESK in the germline V gene. Trimming cost V 8 bases and J 4 bases; bases outside gene matches: 14. CDR3 loop: CASCPERDSVYEQYF. The CDR3, as DNA: TGTGCCAGCTGTCCCGAACGGGACAGTGTATACGAGCAGTACTTC.

This clone was seen a handful of times. The chain recombines TRBV28 with TRBJ2-2; D is undetermined. CDR3 length: 14 amino acids. V was shortened by 2 bases and J by 0 bases, with 4 bases between the two germline ends. Germline CDR1 MDHEN, CDR2 SYDVKM. CDR3 residues: CASSLQTNTGELFF. In DNA form, the CDR3 reads TGTGCCAGCAGTTTACAGACGAACACCGGGGAGCTGTTTTTT.

J is TRBJ2-1 and V is TRBV30; a possible D gene is TRBD2 (6 bases). V lost 3 bases and J lost 9, with 12 bases in between. The CDR3 length is 12 residues. Germline CDR1 reads GTSNPN; CDR2 reads SVGIG (reference sequence). The DNA for the CDR3 is TGTGCCTGGAGGGAGGGGCGTGGTGAGCAGTTCTTC. Amino acid sequence: CAWREGRGEQFF.

In DNA form, the CDR3 reads TGTGCCAGCAGTGAGGAGGGCCTTTCTTCCCAGCCCCAGCATTTT. Translated, it gives CASSEEGLSSQPQHF. The chain employs TRBV2 and TRBJ1-5; D gene ambiguous. The CDR3 totals 15 residues. Germline CDR1 and CDR2: SNHLY and FYNNEI. Trimming cost V 3 bases and J 7 bases, with 16 bases left between them.

The chain links TRBV7-9 to TRBJ1-1, with TRBD1 matching 7 bases. Trimming at V came to 5 bases and at J to 0 bases, leaving 6 bases not matched to a gene. The CDR3 has 15 amino acids. CDR1 SEHNR and CDR2 FQNEAQ come from the germline V gene (reference sequence). CDR3 nucleotides: TGTGCCAGCAGCAGGGACAGTTTTCTGAACACTGAAGCTTTCTTT. This sequence encodes CASSRDSFLNTEAFF.

This chain joins TRBV20-1 and TRBJ1-1, with D uncertain. Trimming cost V 6 bases and J 12 bases, with 17 bases left between them. The CDR3 runs to 11 residues. Germline V gene lookup returns CDR1 DFQATT and CDR2 SNEGSKA (reference sequence). CDR3 DNA sequence: TGCAGTGCATTAGATTTCCGCGTAACTTTCTTT. Translated: CSALDFRVTFF.

The J gene is TRBJ2-7, the V gene TRBV4-3; 11 positions agree with TRBD1. The CDR3 spans 15 residues. Germline V gene lookup returns CDR1 LGHNA and CDR2 YSLEER. V shed 4 bases and J 1 base; nucleotides not matched to a gene: 3. CDR3 nucleotides: TGCGCCAGCAGCCTTGGACAGGGGGCTTCCTACGAGCAGTACTTC. Amino acids: CASSLGQGASYEQYF.

This clone has only a few counts. The chain couples TRBV9 to TRBJ1-2, with D tentatively TRBD1 (5 bases). Germline V gives CDR1 SGDLS, CDR2 YYNGEE. With 4 bases removed from V and 4 bases from J, the gap between germline ends came to 20 bases. This CDR3 contains 16 residues. CDR3 region: CASSSTYGQGIYGYTF. CDR3 bases: TGTGCCAGCAGCTCAACTTATGGCCAGGGAATCTATGGCTACACCTTC.

V and J are TRBV5-4 and TRBJ1-2; possible D gene TRBD1, 6 bases. Germline V gene sequence: CDR1 SGHNT, CDR2 YYREEE (reference sequence). The V end lost 4 bases, the J end lost 4 bases, and 17 bases lay between the germline ends. There are 15 residues in the CDR3. The CDR3, as DNA: TGTGCCAGCAGCCGACAGGACCGGCTTACCTATGGCTACACCTTC. Its translation: CASSRQDRLTYGYTF.

The rearrangement links TRBV27 to TRBJ2-1; 10 bases fit TRBD2. CDR3 size: 14 residues. The V gene end was trimmed by 5 bases and the J gene end by 8 bases; junction bases not matched to a gene: 6. Germline CDR1 and CDR2: MNHEY and SMNVEV (reference sequence). CDR3 protein: CASSPWTSGYEQFF. Here the CDR3 DNA reads TGTGCCAGCAGTCCCTGGACTAGCGGTTATGAGCAGTTCTTC.

This clone was detected a few times. CDR3 nucleotide sequence: TGTGCCAGCAGCTTGTTCCGAGGGTTCGAGCAGTACTTC. It encodes CASSLFRGFEQYF. The chain has TRBV5-6 and TRBJ2-7; TRBD2 might be the D (5 bases). Germline V gene sequence: CDR1 SGHDT, CDR2 YYEEEE. V lost 1 base and J lost 6, with 11 bases in between. The CDR3 covers 13 residues.

The chain links TRBV5-4 to TRBJ2-3; D uncertain. This CDR3 has 13 residues. Per the germline V gene, CDR1 is SGHNT and CDR2 is YYREEE (reference sequence). V dropped 3 bases and J dropped 5 bases, with 10 bases sitting between them. CDR3 residues: CASSSDSRDTQYF. CDR3 sequence (DNA): TGTGCCAGCAGCTCCGATAGCCGAGATACGCAGTATTTT.

This clone turned up a few times. The chain employs TRBV27 and TRBJ2-1, with D tentatively TRBD1 (6 bases). The CDR3 spans 16 residues. Germline V gene data show CDR1 as MNHEY and CDR2 as SMNVEV (reference sequence). The germline V and J ends were trimmed by 2 bases and 0 bases, with 11 bases remaining between them. The CDR3 is CASSLVSDSSYNEQFF. As DNA, the CDR3 is TGTGCCAGCAGTTTAGTTTCGGACAGCTCCTACAATGAGCAGTTCTTC.

This clone appeared a few times. This sequence joins TRBV28 and TRBJ2-7; 16 positions agree with TRBD2. V lost 4 bases and J lost 4; bases outside the gene matches: 4. The CDR3 has 16 residues. In germline, CDR1 is MDHEN, CDR2 SYDVKM. The CDR3 region is CASSSGLAGGPYEQYF. CDR3 coding DNA: TGTGCCAGCAGTTCGGGACTAGCGGGAGGGCCTTACGAGCAGTACTTC.

V and J are TRBV4-3 and TRBJ1-4; TRBD1 might be the D (5 bases). Germline loops: CDR1 LGHNA, CDR2 YSLEER. The V end was cut by 1 base, the J end by 8 bases, with 11 bases between. CDR3 size: 14 residues. The CDR3 sequence: CASSQGGDSEKLFF. The CDR3 nucleotides are TGCGCCAGCAGCCAAGGGGGGGACTCGGAAAAACTGTTTTTT.

The chain has TRBV7-2 and TRBJ2-7, with TRBD2 as a possible D gene (7 bases). This CDR3 is built from 15 residues. V was shortened by 3 bases and J by 1 base, with 13 bases between the two germline ends. Germline V gene lookup returns CDR1 SGHTA and CDR2 FQGNSA. The CDR3 bases are TGTGCCAGCAGCTTCTTGCGGGGGCGTTCCTACGAGCAGTACTTC. Encoded protein: CASSFLRGRSYEQYF.

The table lists this clone with a few counts. The chain carries TRBV30 and TRBJ2-7, with a possible D match to TRBD2 (5 bases). Trimming stripped 4 bases from V and 2 bases from J, with 18 bases between. From germline, CDR1 is GTSNPN and CDR2 SVGIG (reference sequence). There are 15 residues in the CDR3. In DNA form, the CDR3 reads TGTGCCTGGACCCCAGTAGGCAGACTAACCTACGAGCAGTACTTC. This translates into CAWTPVGRLTYEQYF.

CDR3 DNA: TGCGCCAGCAGCCCCCGGGACAGGGTGGGTGAAAAACTGTTTTTT. Translating it yields CASSPRDRVGEKLFF. The chain combines TRBV4-3 with TRBJ1-4; 9 nucleotides line up with TRBD1. The CDR3 extends over 15 amino acids. CDR1 is LGHNA, CDR2 YSLEER, per germline. Losses at the gene ends were 4 bases for V and 7 bases for J; bases not matched to a gene: 7.

This CDR3 is CASSPGLDNLYEQFF. The DNA for the CDR3 is TGTGCCAGCAGCCCTGGACTAGATAATCTGTATGAGCAGTTCTTC. The chain carries TRBV9 and TRBJ2-1; 7 bases are a match to TRBD2. V was pared by 4 bases and J by 8 bases, with 12 bases of the junction left unmatched. Per germline, CDR1 SGDLS and CDR2 YYNGEE. The length of the CDR3 is 15 residues.

This clone was observed a handful of times. One junction end does not reproduce the germline sequence, and a read error may be involved. The chain has TRBV9 and TRBJ2-5; D ambiguous. CDR1 is SGDLS, CDR2 YYNGEE, per germline. This CDR3 has 16 amino acids. CDR3 DNA sequence: TGTGCCAGCAGCCCCCGACCGCGCGGCGATGGCGAGAACCAGTACTTC. Its translation: CASSPRPRGDGENQYF.

This clone appeared a few times. The chain carries TRBV19 and TRBJ2-3; 8 positions agree with TRBD2. The CDR3 has 16 residues. CDR1 is LNHDA and CDR2 is SQIVND in the germline V gene (reference sequence). V lost 9 bases, J lost 5 bases, and 16 bases stayed unmatched. The CDR3: CASSDYGAGVGDTQYF. The DNA for the CDR3 is TGTGCCAGCAGCGACTACGGAGCGGGAGTAGGAGATACGCAGTATTTT.

The J gene is TRBJ1-5, the V gene TRBV5-1; D may be TRBD1 (5 bases). V gave up 5 bases and J gave up 4 bases, with 10 bases separating them. Germline lookup yields CDR1 SGHRS and CDR2 YFSETQ. The CDR3 length is 13 residues. The CDR3 DNA sequence: TGCGCCAGCAGAATCGGGGGTAATCAGCCCCAGCATTTT. It encodes CASRIGGNQPQHF.